This T cell receptor beta chain originates from a study of T cell responses to AZD1222 COVID-19 vaccine. Germline lookup yields CDR1 LNHNV and CDR2 YYDKDF (reference sequence). Trimming took 3 bases from V and 4 from J, leaving 14 bases between them. The CDR3 runs 15 residues. Assay: immunoSEQ multiplex PCR; the TCRdb copy retains only in-frame clones and omits some. The sample includes 180,000 or so clones, roughly 94% seen only once; the top ten take about 0.64%. The sequenced sample was peripheral blood, obtained on day 0 of AZD1222 vaccination. The TCR was taken from an adult in good health. V gene TRBV15 combines with J gene TRBJ2-3, with D possibly TRBD2 on 7 matching bases. The CDR3 DNA sequence: TGTGCCACCAGCAGCGCGGGGGCAGGGGCAGATACGCAGTATTTT. Amino acids: CATSSAGAGADTQYF. The full variable domain, completed using reference TRBV15 and TRBJ2-3, is DAMVIQNPRYQVTQFGKPVTLSCSQTLNHNVMYWYQQKSSQAPKLLFHYYDKDFNNEADTPDNFQSRRPNTSFCFLDIRSPGLGDTAMYLCATSSAGAGADTQYFGPGTRLTVL.